Sequencing of this TCR beta chain was carried out in a study of T cells after yellow fever vaccination. TCRdb processed the 5' RACE reads anew with MiXCR; each CDR3 protein has one entry. The sample carries under 550,000 distinct CDR3 sequences, less than 25% recorded once. The source of this sequence is a man aged 18 to 29 who received the YFV17D yellow fever vaccine. Sequencing was performed on PBMCs, taken approximately 20 days after the first yellow fever vaccination.

The CDR3 region has the DNA TGTGCCAGCAGCGTAGGATCCAGCGGCCACTACAATGAGCAGTTCTTC. Amino acid sequence: CASSVGSSGHYNEQFF. This chain uses TRBV9 with TRBJ2-1; possible D gene TRBD2, 5 bases. Germline loops: CDR1 SGDLS, CDR2 YYNGEE. This CDR3 comprises 16 residues. V dropped 0 bases and J dropped 3 bases, with 13 bases sitting between them.